This T cell receptor beta chain was captured in a study of Ad26.COV2.S vaccination and SARS-CoV-2 variants. Regarding treatment: roughly 20 received Ad26.COV2.S at low or high dose, single or two shots; 5 received placebo; per-sample allocation not given. On day 63 after the first injection, vaccine and placebo recipients gave samples. Aged 18-55 years, donor was enrolled in Boston around 2020. Ad26.COV2.S expressed prefusion-stabilized spike from the original Wuhan strain. The count of this clone is one. The antigen is unknown. Study results and caveats: Participants given vaccine showed non-spike TCR breadth similar to that of placebo recipients.

CDR3 length: 14 residues. Trimming at V came to 5 bases and at J to 5 bases, leaving 4 bases not matched to a gene. Germline CDR1 and CDR2: SGHNT and YENEEA. Method: immunoSEQ multiplex PCR; TCRdb's copy keeps in-frame clones and lacks some. The data show about 680,000 clones, with roughly nine tenths seen just once and nearly 1.5% held by the top ten. The receptor's source is a person between 18 and 60 years old who received the Ad26.COV2.S COVID-19 vaccine or a placebo. The J gene is TRBJ2-7, the V gene TRBV11-3, with 12 positions matching TRBD2. The source was peripheral blood, collected in a trial of Ad26.COV2.S vaccine versus placebo. The CDR3 loop reads CASSPGLAGDEQYF. CDR3 coding DNA: TGTGCCAGCAGCCCGGGACTAGCGGGTGACGAGCAGTACTTC.